This TCR beta chain was identified in a study of control samples from healthy donors and cancer patients. TCRdb's table, derived via immunoSEQ multiplex PCR, lists solely in-frame clones and lacks some. The sample holds 21,000 or so clones, approximately 85% seen once. The sequence was collected from a man in his fifties or sixties with head and neck cancer. The specimen sequenced was PBMCs.

Here the CDR3 reads CASSFSPLGALGEKLFF. CDR3 bases: TGCGCCAGCAGCTTTTCCCCTCTTGGCGCCCTAGGTGAAAAACTGTTTTTT. The V call is TRBV5-1, the J call TRBJ1-4; D is ambiguous. The CDR3 has 17 amino acids. Germline CDR1 reads SGHRS; CDR2 reads YFSETQ. The ends were cut back, 2 bases at V and 7 bases at J, with 21 bases in the middle.